The clone carrying this T cell receptor beta chain was detected ten times or more. How the authors handled the data: Estimates of nucleated cell counts were drawn from the amplification of reference gene primers. The assay was immunoSEQ multiplex PCR, and TCRdb's table has in-frame clones only and misses some. For V, J and clone size, that table is used; D and trimming come from the DNA. The sample contains 35,000 to 40,000 clones, roughly 81% of which appear only once. This sample is drawn from a study of blood T cell repertoires in COVID-19. This sequence was found in a human donor in a cohort sampled during active COVID-19. The sample was peripheral blood.

The CDR3 here is CASTYSTGELFF. In nucleotides, the CDR3 is TGCGCCAGCACCTACTCCACCGGGGAGCTGTTTTTT. This chain links TRBV5-1 with TRBJ2-2; D is uncertain. Deletions cut 6 bases from V and 4 bases from J, with 7 bases between. The V gene's germline CDR1 is SGHRS and CDR2 YFSETQ. The CDR3 has 12 residues.